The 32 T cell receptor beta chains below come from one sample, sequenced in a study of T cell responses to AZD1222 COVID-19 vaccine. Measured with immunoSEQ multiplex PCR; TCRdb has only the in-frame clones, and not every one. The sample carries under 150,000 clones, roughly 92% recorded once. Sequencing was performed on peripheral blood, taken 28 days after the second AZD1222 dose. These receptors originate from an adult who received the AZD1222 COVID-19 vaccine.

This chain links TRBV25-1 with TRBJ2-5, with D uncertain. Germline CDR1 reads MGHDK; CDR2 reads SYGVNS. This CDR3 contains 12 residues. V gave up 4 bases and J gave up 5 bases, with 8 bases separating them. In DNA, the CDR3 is TGTGCCAGCAGTGTCTCGACGGAGACCCAGTACTTC. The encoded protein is CASSVSTETQYF.

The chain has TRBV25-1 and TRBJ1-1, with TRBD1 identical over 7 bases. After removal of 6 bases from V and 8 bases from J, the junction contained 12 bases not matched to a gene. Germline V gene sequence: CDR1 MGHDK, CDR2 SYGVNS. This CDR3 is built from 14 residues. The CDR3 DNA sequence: TGTGCCAGCAGGCCCACAGGGGCCCTTAACGAAGCTTTCTTT. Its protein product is CASRPTGALNEAFF.

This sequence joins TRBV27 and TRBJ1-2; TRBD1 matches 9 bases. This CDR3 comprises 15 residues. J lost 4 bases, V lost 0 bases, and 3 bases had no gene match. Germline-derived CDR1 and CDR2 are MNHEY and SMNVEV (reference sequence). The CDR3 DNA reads TGTGCCAGCAGTTTATCGGGACAGGGCGGCTATGGCTACACCTTC. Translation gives CASSLSGQGGYGYTF.

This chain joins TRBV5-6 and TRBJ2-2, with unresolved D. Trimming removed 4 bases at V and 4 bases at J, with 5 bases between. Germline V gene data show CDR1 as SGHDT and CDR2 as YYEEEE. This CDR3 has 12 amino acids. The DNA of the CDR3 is TGTGCCAGCAGCCCTGGCACCGGGGAGCTGTTTTTT. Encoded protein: CASSPGTGELFF.

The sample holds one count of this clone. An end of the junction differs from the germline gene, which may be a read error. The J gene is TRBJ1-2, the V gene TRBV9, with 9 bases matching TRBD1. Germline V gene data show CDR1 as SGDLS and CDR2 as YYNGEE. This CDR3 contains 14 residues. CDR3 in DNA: TGTGCCAGCAGCCCAGGGACAGGGAACTCTGGCTACACCTTC. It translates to CASSPGTGNSGYTF.

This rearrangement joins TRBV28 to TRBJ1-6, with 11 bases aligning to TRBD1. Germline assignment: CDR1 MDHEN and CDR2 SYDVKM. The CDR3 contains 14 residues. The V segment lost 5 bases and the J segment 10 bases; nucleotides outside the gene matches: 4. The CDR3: CASSRGQGGSPLHF. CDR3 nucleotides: TGTGCCAGCAGTCGGGGACAGGGGGGCTCACCCCTCCACTTT.

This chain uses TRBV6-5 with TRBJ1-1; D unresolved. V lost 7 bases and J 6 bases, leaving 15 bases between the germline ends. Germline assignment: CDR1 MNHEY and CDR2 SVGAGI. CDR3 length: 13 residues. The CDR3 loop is CASTAREAAEAFF. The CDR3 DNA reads TGTGCCAGCACGGCTCGGGAGGCGGCTGAAGCTTTCTTT.

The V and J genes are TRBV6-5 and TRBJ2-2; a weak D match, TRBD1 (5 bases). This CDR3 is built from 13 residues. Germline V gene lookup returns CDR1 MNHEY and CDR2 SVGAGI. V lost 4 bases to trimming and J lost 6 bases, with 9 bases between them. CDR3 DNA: TGTGCCAGCAGTTGGAAGACAGCCGGGGAGCTGTTTTTT. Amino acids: CASSWKTAGELFF.

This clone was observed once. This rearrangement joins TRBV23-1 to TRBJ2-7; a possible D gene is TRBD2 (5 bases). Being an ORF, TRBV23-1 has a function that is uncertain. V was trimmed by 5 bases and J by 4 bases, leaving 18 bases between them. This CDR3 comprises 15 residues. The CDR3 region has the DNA TGCGCCAGCAGTTACCCTGTGGCGGGTGGGTACGAGCAGTACTTC. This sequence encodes CASSYPVAGGYEQYF.

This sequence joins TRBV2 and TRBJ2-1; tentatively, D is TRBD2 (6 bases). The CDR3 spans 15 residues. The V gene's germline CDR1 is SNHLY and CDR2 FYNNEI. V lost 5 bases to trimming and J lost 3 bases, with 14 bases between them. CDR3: CASSKGGEIYNEQFF. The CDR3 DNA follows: TGTGCCAGCAGTAAAGGAGGGGAGATCTACAATGAGCAGTTCTTC.

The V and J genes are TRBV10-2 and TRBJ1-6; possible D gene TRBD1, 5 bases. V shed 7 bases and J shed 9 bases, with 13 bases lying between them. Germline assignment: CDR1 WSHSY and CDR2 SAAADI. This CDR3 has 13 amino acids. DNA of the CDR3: TGCGCCAGCACGTTGGGGGAAGGTTCACCCCTCCACTTT. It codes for CASTLGEGSPLHF.

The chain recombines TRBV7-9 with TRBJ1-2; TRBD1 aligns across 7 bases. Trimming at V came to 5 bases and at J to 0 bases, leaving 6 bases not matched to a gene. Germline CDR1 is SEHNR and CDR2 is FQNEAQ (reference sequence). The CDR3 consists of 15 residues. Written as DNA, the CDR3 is TGTGCCAGCAGCCCCCGACAGGGAACTAACTATGGCTACACCTTC. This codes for CASSPRQGTNYGYTF.

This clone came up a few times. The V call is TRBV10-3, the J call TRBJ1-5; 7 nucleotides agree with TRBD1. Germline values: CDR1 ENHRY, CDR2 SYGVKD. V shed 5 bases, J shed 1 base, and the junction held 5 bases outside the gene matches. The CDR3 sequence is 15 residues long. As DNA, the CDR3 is TGTGCCATCAGTTGGGACAGAGGCAGCAATCAGCCCCAGCATTTT. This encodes CAISWDRGSNQPQHF.

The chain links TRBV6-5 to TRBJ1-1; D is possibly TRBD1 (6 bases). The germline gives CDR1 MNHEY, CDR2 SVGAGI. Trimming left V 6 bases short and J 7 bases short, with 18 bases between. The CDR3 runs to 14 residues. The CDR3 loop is CASRSSGGGGEAFF. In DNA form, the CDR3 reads TGTGCCAGCAGGTCGTCTGGGGGCGGAGGTGAAGCTTTCTTT.

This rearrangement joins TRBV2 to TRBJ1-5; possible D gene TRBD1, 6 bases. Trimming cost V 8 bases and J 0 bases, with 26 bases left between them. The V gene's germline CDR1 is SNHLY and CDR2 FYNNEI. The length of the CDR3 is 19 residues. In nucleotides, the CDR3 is TGTGCCAGCTCCCTCAGAAGGACGGAGGGGGTCGGTAGCAATCAGCCCCAGCATTTT. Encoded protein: CASSLRRTEGVGSNQPQHF. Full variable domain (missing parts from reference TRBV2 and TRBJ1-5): EPEVTQTPSHQVTQMGQEVILRCVPISNHLYFYWYRQILGQKVEFLVSFYNNEISEKSEIFDDQFSVERPDGSNFTLKIRSTKLEDSAMYFCASSLRRTEGVGSNQPQHFGDGTRLSIL.

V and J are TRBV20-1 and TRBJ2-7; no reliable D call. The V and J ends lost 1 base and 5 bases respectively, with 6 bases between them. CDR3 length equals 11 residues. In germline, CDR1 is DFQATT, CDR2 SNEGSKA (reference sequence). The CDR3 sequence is CSARVNHEQYV. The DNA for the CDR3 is TGCAGTGCTAGAGTGAACCACGAGCAGTACGTC.

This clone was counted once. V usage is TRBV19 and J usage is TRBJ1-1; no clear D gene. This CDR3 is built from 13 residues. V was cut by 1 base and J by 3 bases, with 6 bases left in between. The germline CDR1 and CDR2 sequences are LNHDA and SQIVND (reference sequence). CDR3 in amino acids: CASSIGKYTEAFF. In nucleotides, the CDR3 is TGTGCCAGTAGTATAGGCAAGTACACTGAAGCTTTCTTT.

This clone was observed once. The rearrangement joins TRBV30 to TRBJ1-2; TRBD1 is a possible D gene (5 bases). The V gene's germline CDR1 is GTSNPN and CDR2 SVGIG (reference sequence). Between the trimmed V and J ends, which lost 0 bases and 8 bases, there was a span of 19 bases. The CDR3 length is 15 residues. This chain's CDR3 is CAWSVSSAGTRGYTF. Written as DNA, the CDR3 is TGTGCCTGGAGTGTCTCCTCGGCGGGGACTAGGGGCTACACCTTC.

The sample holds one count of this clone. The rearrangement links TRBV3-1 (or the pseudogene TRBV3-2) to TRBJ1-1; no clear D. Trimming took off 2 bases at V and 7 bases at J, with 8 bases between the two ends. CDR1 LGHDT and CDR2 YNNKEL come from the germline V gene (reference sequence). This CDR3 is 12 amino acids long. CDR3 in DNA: TGTGCCAGCAGCCAATCAGAAGGTGAAGCTTTCTTT. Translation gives CASSQSEGEAFF.

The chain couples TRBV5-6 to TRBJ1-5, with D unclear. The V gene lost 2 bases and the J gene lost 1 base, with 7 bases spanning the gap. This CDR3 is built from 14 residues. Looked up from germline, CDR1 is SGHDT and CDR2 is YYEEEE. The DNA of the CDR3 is TGTGCCAGCAGCTTAGGACTCAGCAATCAGCCCCAGCATTTT. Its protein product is CASSLGLSNQPQHF.

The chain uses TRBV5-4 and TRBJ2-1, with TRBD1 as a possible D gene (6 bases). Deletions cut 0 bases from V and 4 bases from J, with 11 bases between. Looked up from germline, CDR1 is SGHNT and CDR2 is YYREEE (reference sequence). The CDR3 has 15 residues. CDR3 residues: CASSLAGHEYNEQFF. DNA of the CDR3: TGTGCCAGCAGCTTGGCGGGACACGAATACAATGAGCAGTTCTTC. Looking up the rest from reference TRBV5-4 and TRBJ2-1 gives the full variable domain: ETGVTQSPTHLIKTRGQQVTLRCSSQSGHNTVSWYQQALGQGPQFIFQYYREEENGRGNFPPRFSGLQFPNYSSELNVNALELDDSALYLCASSLAGHEYNEQFFGPGTRLTVL.

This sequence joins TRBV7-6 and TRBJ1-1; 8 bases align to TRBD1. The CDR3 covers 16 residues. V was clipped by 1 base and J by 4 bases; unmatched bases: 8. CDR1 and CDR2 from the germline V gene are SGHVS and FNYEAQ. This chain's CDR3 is CASSLGGGDRGTEAFF. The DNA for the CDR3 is TGTGCCAGCAGCTTAGGAGGGGGCGACAGGGGCACTGAAGCTTTCTTT.

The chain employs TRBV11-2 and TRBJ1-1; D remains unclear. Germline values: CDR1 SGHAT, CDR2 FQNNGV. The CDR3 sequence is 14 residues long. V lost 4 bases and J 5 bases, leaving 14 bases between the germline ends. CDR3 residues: CASSSQLGRTEAFF. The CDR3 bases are TGTGCCAGCAGCTCCCAGCTAGGGCGGACTGAAGCTTTCTTT. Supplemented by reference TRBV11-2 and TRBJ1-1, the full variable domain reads EAGVAQSPRYKIIEKRQSVAFWCNPISGHATLYWYQQILGQGPKLLIQFQNNGVVDDSQLPKDRFSAERLKGVDSTLKIQPAKLEDSAVYLCASSSQLGRTEAFFGQGTRLTVV.

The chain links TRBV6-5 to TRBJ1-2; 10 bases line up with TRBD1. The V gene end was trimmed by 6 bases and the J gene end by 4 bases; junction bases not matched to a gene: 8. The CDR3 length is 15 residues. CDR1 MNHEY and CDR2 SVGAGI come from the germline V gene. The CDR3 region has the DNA TGTGCCAGCAGCACCTGGACAGGGGGTGGCTATGGCTACACCTTC. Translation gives CASSTWTGGGYGYTF.

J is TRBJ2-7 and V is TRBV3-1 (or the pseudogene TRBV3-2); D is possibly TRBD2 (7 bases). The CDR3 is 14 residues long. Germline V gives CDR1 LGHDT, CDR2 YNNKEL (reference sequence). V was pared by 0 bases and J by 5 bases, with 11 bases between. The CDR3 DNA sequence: TGTGCCAGCAGCCAAGATAGGGGGGGCCACGAGCAGTACGTC. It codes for CASSQDRGGHEQYV.

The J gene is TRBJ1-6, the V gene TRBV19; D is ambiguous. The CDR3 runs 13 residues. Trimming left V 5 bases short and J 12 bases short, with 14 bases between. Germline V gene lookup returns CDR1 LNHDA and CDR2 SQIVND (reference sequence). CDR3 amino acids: CASSYNPIQPLHF. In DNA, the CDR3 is TGTGCCAGTAGTTATAATCCAATTCAACCCCTCCACTTT.

The CDR3 DNA sequence: TGTGCCATCAGCCGGTCACCAGATACGCAGTATTTT. As protein: CAISRSPDTQYF. The rearrangement uses TRBV10-3 and TRBJ2-3; D unresolved. V was trimmed by 6 bases and J by 4 bases, leaving 8 bases between them. The CDR3 is 12 amino acids. From germline, CDR1 is ENHRY and CDR2 SYGVKD.

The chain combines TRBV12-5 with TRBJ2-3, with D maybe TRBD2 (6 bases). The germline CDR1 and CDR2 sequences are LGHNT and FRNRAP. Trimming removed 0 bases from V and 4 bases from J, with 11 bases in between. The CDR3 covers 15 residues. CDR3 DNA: TGTGCTAGTGGTTTGGTAGGAGGGTACGCAGATACGCAGTATTTT. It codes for CASGLVGGYADTQYF.

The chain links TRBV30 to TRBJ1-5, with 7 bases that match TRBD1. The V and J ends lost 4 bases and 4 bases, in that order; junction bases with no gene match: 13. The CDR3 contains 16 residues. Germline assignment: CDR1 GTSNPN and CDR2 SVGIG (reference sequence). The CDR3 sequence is CAWTLKVETGNQPQHF. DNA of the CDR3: TGTGCCTGGACCTTAAAGGTGGAGACAGGGAATCAGCCCCAGCATTTT.

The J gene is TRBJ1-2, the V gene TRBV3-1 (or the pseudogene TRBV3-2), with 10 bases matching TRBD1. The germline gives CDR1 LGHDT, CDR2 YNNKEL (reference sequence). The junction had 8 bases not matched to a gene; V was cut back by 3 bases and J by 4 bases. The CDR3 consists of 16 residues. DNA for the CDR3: TGTGCCAGCAGCCAGGGATCCGGGACAGGGGCCTATGGCTACACCTTC. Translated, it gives CASSQGSGTGAYGYTF.

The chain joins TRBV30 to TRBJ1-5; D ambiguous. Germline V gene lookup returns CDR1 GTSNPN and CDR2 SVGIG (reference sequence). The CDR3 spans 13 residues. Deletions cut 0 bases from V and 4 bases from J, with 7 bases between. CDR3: CAWSVDENQPQHF. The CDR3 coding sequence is TGTGCCTGGAGTGTTGATGAGAATCAGCCCCAGCATTTT.

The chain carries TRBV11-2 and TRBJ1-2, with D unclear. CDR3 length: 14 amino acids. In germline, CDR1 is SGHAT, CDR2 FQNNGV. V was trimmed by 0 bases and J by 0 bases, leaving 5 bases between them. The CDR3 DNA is TGTGCCAGCAGCTTAGAGGCTACTAACTATGGCTACACCTTC. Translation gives CASSLEATNYGYTF.